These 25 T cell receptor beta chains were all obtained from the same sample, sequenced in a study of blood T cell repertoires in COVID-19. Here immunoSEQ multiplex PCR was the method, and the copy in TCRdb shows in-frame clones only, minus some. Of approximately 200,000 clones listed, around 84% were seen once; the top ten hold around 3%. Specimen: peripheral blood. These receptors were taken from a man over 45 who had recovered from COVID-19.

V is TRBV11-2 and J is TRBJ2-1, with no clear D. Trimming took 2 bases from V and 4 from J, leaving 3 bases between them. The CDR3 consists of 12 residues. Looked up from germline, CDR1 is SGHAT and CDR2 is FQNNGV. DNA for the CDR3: TGTGCCAGCAGCTTATATTACAATGAGCAGTTCTTC. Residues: CASSLYYNEQFF.

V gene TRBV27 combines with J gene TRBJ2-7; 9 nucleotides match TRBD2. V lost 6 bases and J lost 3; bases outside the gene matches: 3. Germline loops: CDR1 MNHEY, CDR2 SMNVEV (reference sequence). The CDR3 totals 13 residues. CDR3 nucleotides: TGTGCCAGCAGACGACTAGCGGACTACGAGCAGTACTTC. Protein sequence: CASRRLADYEQYF.

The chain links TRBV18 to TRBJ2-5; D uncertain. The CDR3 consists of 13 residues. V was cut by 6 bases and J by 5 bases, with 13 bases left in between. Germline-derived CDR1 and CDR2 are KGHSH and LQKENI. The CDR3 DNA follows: TGTGCCAGCTCCCTGCGGATAGCCGAGACCCAGTACTTC. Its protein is CASSLRIAETQYF.

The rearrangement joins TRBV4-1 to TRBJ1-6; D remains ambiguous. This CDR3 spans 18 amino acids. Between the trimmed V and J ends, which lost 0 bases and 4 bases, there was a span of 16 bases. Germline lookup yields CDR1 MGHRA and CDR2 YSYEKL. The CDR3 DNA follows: TGCGCCAGCAGCCAAGAGTTACCCCGGAGGAGTTATAATTCACCCCTCCACTTT. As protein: CASSQELPRRSYNSPLHF.

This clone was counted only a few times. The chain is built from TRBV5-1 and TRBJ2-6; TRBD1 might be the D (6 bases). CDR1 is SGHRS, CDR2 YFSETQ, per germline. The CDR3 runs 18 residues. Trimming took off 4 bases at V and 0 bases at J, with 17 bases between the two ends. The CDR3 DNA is TGCGCCAGCAGCCGACTCGACAGGTCTTCCTCTGGGGCCAACGTCCTGACTTTC. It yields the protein CASSRLDRSSSGANVLTF.

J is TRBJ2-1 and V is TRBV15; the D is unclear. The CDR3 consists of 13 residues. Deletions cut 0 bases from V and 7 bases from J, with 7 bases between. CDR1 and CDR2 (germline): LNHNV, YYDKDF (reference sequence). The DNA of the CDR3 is TGTGCCACCAGCAGAGATTTCAGGAATGAGCAGTTCTTC. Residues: CATSRDFRNEQFF.

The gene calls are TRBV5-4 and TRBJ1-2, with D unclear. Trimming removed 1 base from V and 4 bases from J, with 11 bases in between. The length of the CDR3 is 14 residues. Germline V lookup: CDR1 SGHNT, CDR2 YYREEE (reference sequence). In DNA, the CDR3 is TGTGCCAGCAGCTTGTTTTCGGGGTCCTATGGCTACACCTTC. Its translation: CASSLFSGSYGYTF.

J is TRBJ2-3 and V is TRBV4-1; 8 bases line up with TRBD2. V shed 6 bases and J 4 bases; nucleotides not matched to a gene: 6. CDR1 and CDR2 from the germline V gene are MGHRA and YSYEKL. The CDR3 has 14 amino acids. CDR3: CASRAGDQPDTQYF. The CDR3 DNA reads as TGCGCCAGCAGAGCGGGAGACCAACCAGATACGCAGTATTTT.

CDR3 DNA: TGTGCCAGCAGTAACAGGGGACCCTACGAGCAGTACTTC. Protein: CASSNRGPYEQYF. The rearrangement uses TRBV6-5 and TRBJ2-7; 7 bases agree with TRBD1. Germline V gene sequence: CDR1 MNHEY, CDR2 SVGAGI. This CDR3 has 13 residues. After removal of 5 bases from V and 2 bases from J, the junction contained 3 bases not matched to a gene.

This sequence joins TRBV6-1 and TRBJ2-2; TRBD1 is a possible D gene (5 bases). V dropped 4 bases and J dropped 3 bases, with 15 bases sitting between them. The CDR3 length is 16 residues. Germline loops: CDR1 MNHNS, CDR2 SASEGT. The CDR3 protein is CASSGGPYIYTGELFF. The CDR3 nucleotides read TGTGCCAGCAGTGGGGGCCCCTACATATACACCGGGGAGCTGTTTTTT.

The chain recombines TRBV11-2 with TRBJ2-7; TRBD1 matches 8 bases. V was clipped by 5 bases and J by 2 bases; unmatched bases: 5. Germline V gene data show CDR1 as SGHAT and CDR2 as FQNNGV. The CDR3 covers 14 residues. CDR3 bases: TGTGCCAGCAGCCCCGACAGGGGACCCTACGAGCAGTACTTC. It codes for CASSPDRGPYEQYF.

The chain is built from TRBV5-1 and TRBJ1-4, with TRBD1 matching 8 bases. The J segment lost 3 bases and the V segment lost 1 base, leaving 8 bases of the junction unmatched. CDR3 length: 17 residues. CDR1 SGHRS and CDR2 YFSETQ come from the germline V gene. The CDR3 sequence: CASSLLPGGIPNEKLFF. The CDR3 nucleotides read TGCGCCAGCAGCTTGTTGCCAGGGGGCATACCTAATGAAAAACTGTTTTTT.

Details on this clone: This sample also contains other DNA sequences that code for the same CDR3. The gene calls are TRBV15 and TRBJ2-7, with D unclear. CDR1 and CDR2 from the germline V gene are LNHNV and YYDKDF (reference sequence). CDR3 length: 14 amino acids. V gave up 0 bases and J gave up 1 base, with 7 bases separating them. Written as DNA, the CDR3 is TGTGCCACCAGCAGAGATCGCGGTTCCTACGAGCAGTACTTC. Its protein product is CATSRDRGSYEQYF.

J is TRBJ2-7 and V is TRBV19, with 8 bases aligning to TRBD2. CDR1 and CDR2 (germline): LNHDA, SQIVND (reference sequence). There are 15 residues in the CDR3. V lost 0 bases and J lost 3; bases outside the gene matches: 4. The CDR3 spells CASSIDYGRGYEQYF. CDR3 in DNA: TGTGCCAGTAGTATAGATTACGGGAGGGGCTACGAGCAGTACTTC.

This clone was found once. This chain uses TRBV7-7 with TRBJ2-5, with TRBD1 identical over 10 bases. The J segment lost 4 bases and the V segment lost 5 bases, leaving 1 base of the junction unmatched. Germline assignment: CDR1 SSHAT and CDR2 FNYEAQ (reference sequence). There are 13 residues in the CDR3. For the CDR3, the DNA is TGTGCCAGCAGCCGGGACAGGGGAGAGACCCAGTACTTC. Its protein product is CASSRDRGETQYF.

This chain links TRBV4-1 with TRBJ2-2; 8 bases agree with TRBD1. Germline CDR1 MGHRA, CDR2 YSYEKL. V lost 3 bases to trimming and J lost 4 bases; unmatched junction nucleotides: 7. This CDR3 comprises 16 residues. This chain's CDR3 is CASSHSLTGGTGELFF. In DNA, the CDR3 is TGCGCCAGCAGCCACAGCCTAACAGGGGGCACCGGGGAGCTGTTTTTT.

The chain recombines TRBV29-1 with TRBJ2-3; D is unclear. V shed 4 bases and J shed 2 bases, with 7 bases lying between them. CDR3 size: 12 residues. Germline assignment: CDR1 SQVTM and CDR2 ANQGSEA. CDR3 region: CSVVDFTDTQYF. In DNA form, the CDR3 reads TGCAGCGTTGTAGACTTCACAGATACGCAGTATTTT.

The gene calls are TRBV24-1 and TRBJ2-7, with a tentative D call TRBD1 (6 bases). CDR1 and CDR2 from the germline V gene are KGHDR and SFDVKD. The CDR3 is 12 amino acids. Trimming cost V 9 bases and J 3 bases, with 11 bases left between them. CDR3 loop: CATQGHDYEQYF. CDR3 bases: TGTGCCACCCAGGGACACGACTACGAGCAGTACTTC.

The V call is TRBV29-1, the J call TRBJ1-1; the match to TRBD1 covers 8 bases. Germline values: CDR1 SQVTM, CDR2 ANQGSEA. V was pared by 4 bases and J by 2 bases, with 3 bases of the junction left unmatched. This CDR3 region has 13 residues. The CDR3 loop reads CSVVGTGNTEAFF. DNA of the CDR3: TGCAGCGTTGTTGGGACAGGCAACACTGAAGCTTTCTTT.

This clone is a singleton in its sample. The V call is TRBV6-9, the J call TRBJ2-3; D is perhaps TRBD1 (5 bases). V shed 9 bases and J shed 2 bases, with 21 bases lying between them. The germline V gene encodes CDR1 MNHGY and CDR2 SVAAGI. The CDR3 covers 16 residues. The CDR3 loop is CARTARGPIHTDTQYF. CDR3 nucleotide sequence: TGTGCCAGAACTGCTAGGGGCCCAATACACACAGATACGCAGTATTTT.

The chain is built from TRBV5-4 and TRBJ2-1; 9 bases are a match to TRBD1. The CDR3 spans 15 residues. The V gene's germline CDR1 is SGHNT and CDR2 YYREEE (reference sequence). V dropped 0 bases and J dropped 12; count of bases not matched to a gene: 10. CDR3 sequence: CASSLDVGQGRGQFF. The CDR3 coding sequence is TGTGCCAGCAGCTTGGATGTCGGACAGGGGAGGGGGCAGTTCTTC.

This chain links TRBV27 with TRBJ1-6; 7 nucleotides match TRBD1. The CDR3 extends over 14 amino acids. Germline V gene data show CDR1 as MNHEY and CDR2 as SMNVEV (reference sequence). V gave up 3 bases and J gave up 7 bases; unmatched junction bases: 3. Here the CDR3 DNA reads TGTGCCAGCAGTTTGACAGGGTACAATTCACCCCTCCACTTT. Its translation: CASSLTGYNSPLHF.

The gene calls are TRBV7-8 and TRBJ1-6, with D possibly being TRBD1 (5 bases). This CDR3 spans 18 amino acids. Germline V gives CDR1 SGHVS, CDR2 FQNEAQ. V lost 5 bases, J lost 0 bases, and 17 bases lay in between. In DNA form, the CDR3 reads TGTGCCAGCAGCGCATCGCAGGGTTTGAGCTCCTATAATTCACCCCTCCACTTT. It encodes CASSASQGLSSYNSPLHF.

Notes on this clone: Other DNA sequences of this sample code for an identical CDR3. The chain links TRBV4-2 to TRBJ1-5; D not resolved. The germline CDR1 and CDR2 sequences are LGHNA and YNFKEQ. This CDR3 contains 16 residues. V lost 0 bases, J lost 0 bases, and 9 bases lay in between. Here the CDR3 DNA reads TGTGCCAGCAGCCAAGAGGGAGGTGTTAGCAATCAGCCCCAGCATTTT. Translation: CASSQEGGVSNQPQHF.

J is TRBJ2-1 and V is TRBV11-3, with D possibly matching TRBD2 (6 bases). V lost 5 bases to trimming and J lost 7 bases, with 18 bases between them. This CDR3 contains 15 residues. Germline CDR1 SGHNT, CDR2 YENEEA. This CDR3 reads CASSPRGSGGNEQFF. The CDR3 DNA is TGTGCCAGCAGCCCCCGGGGTAGCGGAGGAAATGAGCAGTTCTTC.